What follows describes a single T cell receptor (beta chain). The antigen is unknown. The data derive from a study of shared clonotypes between healthy human individuals. Across the whole study: The cohort had a couple of women and three men, ages 18 to 49.

The study, taken as a whole, reports: At large depth, rarefaction still showed sorted-subset sequencing to be incomplete.

Germline-derived CDR1 and CDR2 are SGHRS and YFSETQ. The trim removed 3 bases at V and 2 bases at J, leaving 6 bases unmatched. This CDR3 has 15 residues. It was into CD45RA+ naive and CD45RA-negative memory subsets that the CD4+ cells were split. The assay was immunoSEQ multiplex PCR, and TCRdb's table has in-frame clones only and misses some. The sample includes about 2,500,000 clones, 90% to 95% seen only once; the top ten take around 0.14%. The sample consisted of naive CD4+ T cells sorted from blood. The subset was: CD45RA+ positively selected. V is TRBV5-1 and J is TRBJ1-2; TRBD1 matches 8 bases. This receptor was taken from a man between 18 and 29 years old in good health. The CDR3 DNA is TGCGCCAGCAGCTCCCAGGGGGCCTCGAACTATGGCTACACCTTC. It yields the protein CASSSQGASNYGYTF.